This section outlines one T cell receptor beta chain sequence together with its context. In its sample, this clonotype was seen once. Its antigen specificity is not known. The input lacks base qualities; no much larger clone sits a single base away. Single-read evidence is weak. These data come from a study of tumor and adjacent non-tumor tissue in lung cancer (dated by TCRdb to 2017 to 2018). With respect to the entire study: By cancer type, the cohort comprised eleven to twelve adenocarcinoma patients, a couple of squamous cell carcinoma patients and 1 small cell lung cancer patient. Among the approximately 15 patients, ages ranged from roughly 31 to 76 years, about 10 were men and 5 were women, and disease was TNM stage I to III. Sequencing generated a total of approximately 130 million productive TCRbeta reads, averaging roughly 4.2 million reads per sample. Bulk TCRbeta repertoires were compared between lung tumor tissue and matched distant non-tumor lung tissue obtained from approximately 15 lung cancer patients. Under 35 paired specimens, one tumor and one normal lung sample per patient, were profiled by TCRbeta CDR3 sequencing.

The study at large found these results: Neither the sequencing platform nor unique molecular identifiers are named or mentioned anywhere in the methods. The top 100 clones accounted for a significantly larger cumulative portion of the repertoire in normal lung than in tumor tissue. Peripheral blood was not sequenced, so blood TCRbeta repertoires were not examined in the lung cancer patients of the study. Younger patients had significantly higher TCR diversity, and higher tumor TCR diversity was associated with shorter overall and disease-free survival. TCR diversity (inverse Simpson) was significantly higher in tumor than in normal lung tissue (431.37 vs 166.20, P = 0.0075, Mann-Whitney U test). The cohort had only 15 patients, and the authors noted that larger samples and more detailed clinical data are needed.

Bulk unsorted tissue served as the source for RNA extraction, and RNA quality was assessed using a NanoDrop ND-1000 and an Agilent 2100. Newly diagnosed lung cancer patients without prior chemotherapy who had been admitted for thoracic surgery in China between August and November 2014 were enrolled as donors. The study excluded patients who had received radiotherapy or chemotherapy before or who had another cancer at the same time. Pieces of surgical tissue measuring roughly 1-2.3 cm3 were kept in RNAlater solution and stored at -80 degrees C until use. Libraries were made using multiplex PCR. This sample was sequenced with an Illumina HiSeq 2500. TCRbeta libraries were constructed through three rounds of nested PCR with primers (Table S4) according to protocols adapted from ARM-PCR. Before sequencing, PCR products of 200-500 bp were cut from the gel and purified using the QIAquick gel extraction kit. The study's own analysis went as follows. Trimmomatic was used to clean the reads, FLASH was used to merge the reads into complete CDR3 sequences, and MiTCR was used to assign the reads to V(D)J germline segments. Clonal diversity was computed as the inverse Simpson's index with VDJtools. In-frame sequences lacking a premature stop codon were counted as productive reads. TCRdb handled the public reads itself, with Q25 trimming in fastp and clone calling in MiXCR, and kept productive beta chains. Every distinct CDR3 protein forms one entry, paired with its most common genes and DNA. What appears here as the V and J calls and clone size reflects TCRdb's work, not the paper's. This sample has 69,000 or so distinct CDR3 sequences in its table, and approximately 73% of those were observed once. Roughly 30% of the sample lies in the top ten.

The CDR1 and CDR2 encoded by the germline V gene are KGHDR and SFDVKD. Including cysteine and phenylalanine, the CDR3 has 13 amino acids. Only CDR3 DNA is held: 39 bases, read in frame from base 1. V and J are truncated by 5 bases and 3 bases respectively, leaving an intervening sequence of 9 bases. Sequenced material: lung tumor tissue. The sequence was collected from a man between 60 and 75 years old with non-small cell lung cancer. The V gene is TRBV24-1 and the J gene is TRBJ2-5, with the D gene too uncertain to name. The CDR3 protein: CATSVSLEETQYF. The DNA reads TGTGCCACCAGTGTGTCCCTTGAAGAGACCCAGTACTTC.